These T cell receptor beta chains were read from a single sample in a study of T cells in Graves' hyperthyroidism and ophthalmopathy. TCRdb reprocessed the multiplex PCR reads via MiXCR and lists one record per CDR3 protein. The sample has 450,000 to 600,000 distinct CDR3 sequences; approximately 14% are singletons. Specimen: blood. These receptor sequences come from a woman aged 40 to 50 with Graves' hyperthyroidism. CDR3s include the opening cysteine and the closing phenylalanine or tryptophan. The D gene is left open where the match is weak. Rows give clone size only sometimes, using once, few, many, or a class for an expanded clone.

V gene: TRBV20-1; J gene: TRBJ1-5; D gene: .; clone size: many; CDR3 protein: CSASRQGNQPQHF; CDR3 DNA: TGCAGTGCTAGTAGGCAGGGCAATCAGCCCCAGCATTTT
V gene: TRBV20-1; J gene: TRBJ2-1; D gene: TRBD1; clone size: .; CDR3 protein: CSALDRGNEQFF; CDR3 DNA: TGCAGTGCCCTGGACAGGGGTAATGAGCAGTTCTTC
V gene: TRBV29-1; J gene: TRBJ2-2; D gene: .; clone size: .; CDR3 protein: CSVERVGNTGELFF; CDR3 DNA: TGCAGCGTTGAAAGGGTCGGGAACACCGGGGAGCTGTTTTTT
V gene: TRBV18; J gene: TRBJ2-3; D gene: .; clone size: many; CDR3 protein: CASSPPGQSTDTQYF; CDR3 DNA: TGTGCCAGCTCACCACCGGGGCAGAGCACAGATACGCAGTATTTT
V gene: TRBV18; J gene: TRBJ2-2; D gene: .; clone size: few; CDR3 protein: CASSPLTEVTGELFF; CDR3 DNA: TGTGCCAGCTCACCACTTACCGAGGTGACCGGGGAGCTGTTTTTT
V gene: TRBV9; J gene: TRBJ2-1; D gene: TRBD1; clone size: .; CDR3 protein: CASSVGGTAKGDEQFF; CDR3 DNA: TGTGCCAGCAGCGTAGGGGGGACAGCTAAAGGGGATGAGCAGTTCTTC
V gene: TRBV29-1; J gene: TRBJ2-1; D gene: TRBD1; clone size: many; CDR3 protein: CSVDRVHDNEQFF; CDR3 DNA: TGCAGCGTCGACAGGGTGCACGACAATGAGCAGTTCTTC
V gene: TRBV28; J gene: TRBJ1-1; D gene: .; clone size: many; CDR3 protein: CASSPRTLSNTEAFF; CDR3 DNA: TGTGCCAGCAGTCCCAGGACACTTTCGAACACTGAAGCTTTCTTT
V gene: TRBV30; J gene: TRBJ2-7; D gene: TRBD1; clone size: many; CDR3 protein: CASRRTDGTGYYEQYF; CDR3 DNA: TGTGCTTCCCGTAGGACGGACGGGACAGGCTATTACGAGCAGTACTTC
V gene: TRBV27; J gene: TRBJ2-5; D gene: TRBD2; clone size: many; CDR3 protein: CASSPTSGRGETQYF; CDR3 DNA: TGTGCCAGCAGTCCCACTAGCGGGAGAGGGGAGACCCAGTACTTC
V gene: TRBV18; J gene: TRBJ2-1; D gene: .; clone size: many; CDR3 protein: CASSPPAGYEQFF; CDR3 DNA: TGTGCCAGCTCACCACCGGCGGGGTATGAGCAGTTCTTC
V gene: TRBV12-3/TRBV12-4; J gene: TRBJ1-2; D gene: TRBD1; clone size: many; CDR3 protein: CASSSTSYGQGGYGYTF; CDR3 DNA: TGTGCCAGCAGTTCTACATCCTATGGACAGGGGGGCTATGGCTACACCTTC
V gene: TRBV5-1; J gene: TRBJ2-5; D gene: .; clone size: many; CDR3 protein: CASSLKDSQETQYF; CDR3 DNA: TGCGCCAGCAGCTTAAAGGACAGCCAAGAGACCCAGTACTTC
V gene: TRBV9; J gene: TRBJ2-1; D gene: TRBD1; clone size: .; CDR3 protein: CASSERQGRFDNEQFF; CDR3 DNA: TGTGCCAGCAGCGAAAGACAGGGGAGGTTCGACAATGAGCAGTTCTTC
V gene: TRBV7-2; J gene: TRBJ2-7; D gene: .; clone size: few; CDR3 protein: CASSHPPYEQYF; CDR3 DNA: TGTGCCAGCAGCCATCCCCCCTACGAGCAGTACTTC
V gene: TRBV7-9; J gene: TRBJ2-1; D gene: .; clone size: .; CDR3 protein: CASSFISNEQFF; CDR3 DNA: TGTGCCAGCAGCTTTATTTCCAATGAGCAGTTCTTC
V gene: TRBV5-1; J gene: TRBJ1-1; D gene: .; clone size: .; CDR3 protein: CASWPGDQDAEAFF; CDR3 DNA: TGCGCCAGCTGGCCGGGGGACCAGGACGCTGAAGCTTTCTTT
V gene: TRBV6-1; J gene: TRBJ2-7; D gene: .; clone size: many; CDR3 protein: CASSDRSAYPSYEQYF; CDR3 DNA: TGTGCCAGCAGTGATAGGTCCGCTTACCCCAGCTACGAGCAGTACTTC
V gene: TRBV6-1; J gene: TRBJ1-3; D gene: .; clone size: many; CDR3 protein: CASSEPLVGRPDSGNTIYF; CDR3 DNA: TGTGCCAGCAGTGAACCACTCGTTGGTAGGCCAGACTCTGGAAACACCATATATTTT
V gene: TRBV28; J gene: TRBJ1-2; D gene: .; clone size: many; CDR3 protein: CAVTPGTANYGYTF; CDR3 DNA: TGTGCCGTTACTCCGGGCACGGCTAACTATGGCTACACCTTC
V gene: TRBV3-1; J gene: TRBJ2-1; D gene: .; clone size: many; CDR3 protein: CASSSSTSNEQFF; CDR3 DNA: TGTGCCAGCAGTTCGTCGACTAGCAATGAGCAGTTCTTC
V gene: TRBV12-3/TRBV12-4; J gene: TRBJ1-2; D gene: .; clone size: few; CDR3 protein: CASSLSDSYYGCTF; CDR3 DNA: TGTGCCAGCAGTTTATCGGATTCTTACTATGGCTGCACCTTC
V gene: TRBV6-1; J gene: TRBJ2-7; D gene: TRBD2; clone size: .; CDR3 protein: CASSRQPGTSGIKSGEQYF; CDR3 DNA: TGTGCCAGCAGCCGCCAACCCGGGACTAGCGGGATAAAATCCGGCGAGCAGTACTTC
V gene: TRBV28; J gene: TRBJ1-5; D gene: .; clone size: many; CDR3 protein: CASSPPGPPYFNQPQHF; CDR3 DNA: TGTGCCAGCAGTCCCCCGGGCCCTCCTTATTTCAATCAGCCCCAGCATTTT
V gene: TRBV20-1; J gene: TRBJ2-1; D gene: .; clone size: .; CDR3 protein: CSVPSDNEQFF; CDR3 DNA: TGCAGTGTCCCTAGCGACAATGAGCAGTTCTTC
V gene: TRBV20-1; J gene: TRBJ2-7; D gene: .; clone size: many; CDR3 protein: CSASPLGYSSPEQYF; CDR3 DNA: TGCAGTGCTAGTCCTTTGGGTTACTCCTCCCCCGAGCAGTACTTC
V gene: TRBV3-1; J gene: TRBJ2-1; D gene: .; clone size: many; CDR3 protein: CASSQLDREQFF; CDR3 DNA: TGTGCCAGCAGCCAACTAGACAGGGAGCAGTTCTTC
V gene: TRBV5-1; J gene: TRBJ2-7; D gene: .; clone size: many; CDR3 protein: CASSLPSAAYEQYF; CDR3 DNA: TGCGCCAGCAGCTTGCCTAGCGCAGCCTACGAGCAGTACTTC
V gene: TRBV27; J gene: TRBJ2-7; D gene: .; clone size: many; CDR3 protein: CASSLKGREQYF; CDR3 DNA: TGTGCCAGCAGTTTGAAGGGCCGCGAGCAGTACTTC
V gene: TRBV12-3/TRBV12-4; J gene: TRBJ2-5; D gene: TRBD2; clone size: many; CDR3 protein: CASSLGLAGTFGETQYF; CDR3 DNA: TGTGCCAGCAGCCTGGGACTAGCGGGAACGTTCGGGGAGACCCAGTACTTC
V gene: TRBV30; J gene: TRBJ2-7; D gene: .; clone size: many; CDR3 protein: CAWSGAGHEQYF; CDR3 DNA: TGTGCCTGGAGTGGGGCAGGGCACGAGCAGTACTTC
V gene: TRBV20-1; J gene: TRBJ1-1; D gene: .; clone size: many; CDR3 protein: CSARDRVTANTEAFF; CDR3 DNA: TGCAGTGCTAGAGATCGGGTGACAGCGAACACTGAAGCTTTCTTT
V gene: TRBV4-1; J gene: TRBJ2-5; D gene: .; clone size: .; CDR3 protein: CASSPKMLGAEETQYF; CDR3 DNA: TGCGCCAGCAGCCCCAAGATGTTAGGAGCGGAAGAGACCCAGTACTTC
V gene: TRBV7-2; J gene: TRBJ2-5; D gene: TRBD2; clone size: many; CDR3 protein: CASSLTLAGGQETQYF; CDR3 DNA: TGTGCCAGCAGCTTAACACTAGCGGGGGGGCAAGAGACCCAGTACTTC
V gene: TRBV6-1; J gene: TRBJ1-1; D gene: TRBD1; clone size: .; CDR3 protein: CASSQLPDRVHITEAFF; CDR3 DNA: TGTGCCAGCAGCCAGCTCCCAGACAGGGTACATATCACTGAAGCTTTCTTT
V gene: TRBV3-1; J gene: TRBJ2-4; D gene: .; clone size: .; CDR3 protein: CASSQDALAKNIQYF; CDR3 DNA: TGTGCCAGCAGCCAAGATGCCCTCGCCAAAAACATTCAGTACTTC
V gene: TRBV6-1; J gene: TRBJ2-1; D gene: TRBD2; clone size: few; CDR3 protein: CASSRGLAVSYNEQFF; CDR3 DNA: TGTGCCAGCAGTCGCGGACTAGCGGTCTCCTACAATGAGCAGTTCTTC
V gene: TRBV6-1; J gene: TRBJ2-5; D gene: TRBD1; clone size: few; CDR3 protein: CASSRPGQADQYF; CDR3 DNA: TGTGCCAGCAGTCGTCCGGGACAGGCGGACCAGTACTTC
V gene: TRBV19; J gene: TRBJ2-7; D gene: .; clone size: few; CDR3 protein: CASSVQGPHEQYF; CDR3 DNA: TGTGCCAGTAGTGTCCAGGGACCCCACGAGCAGTACTTC
V gene: TRBV9; J gene: TRBJ2-7; D gene: .; clone size: many; CDR3 protein: CASSVGVADYEQYF; CDR3 DNA: TGTGCCAGCAGCGTAGGGGTAGCGGACTACGAGCAGTACTTC
V gene: TRBV12-3/TRBV12-4; J gene: TRBJ2-7; D gene: .; clone size: .; CDR3 protein: CASSQGELYEQYF; CDR3 DNA: TGTGCCAGCAGTCAAGGGGAACTCTACGAGCAGTACTTC
V gene: TRBV10-3; J gene: TRBJ2-2; D gene: TRBD2; clone size: few; CDR3 protein: CAIPATSGRAGTGELFF; CDR3 DNA: TGTGCCATCCCAGCAACTAGCGGGAGGGCCGGGACCGGGGAGCTGTTTTTT
V gene: TRBV28; J gene: TRBJ2-5; D gene: TRBD2; clone size: .; CDR3 protein: CASSSVASGQETQYF; CDR3 DNA: TGTGCCAGCAGTTCCGTAGCTAGCGGCCAAGAGACCCAGTACTTC
V gene: TRBV20-1; J gene: TRBJ1-1; D gene: TRBD1; clone size: many; CDR3 protein: CSADMTGRMNTEAFF; CDR3 DNA: TGCAGTGCCGATATGACAGGGCGCATGAACACTGAAGCTTTCTTT
V gene: TRBV7-6; J gene: TRBJ2-3; D gene: TRBD2; clone size: many; CDR3 protein: CASSLARGQRESTDTQYF; CDR3 DNA: TGTGCCAGCAGCTTAGCGCGAGGTCAGCGGGAGAGTACAGATACGCAGTATTTT
V gene: TRBV6-9; J gene: TRBJ1-4; D gene: .; clone size: few; CDR3 protein: CASSYLGMGGSNEKLFF; CDR3 DNA: TGTGCCAGCAGTTATTTGGGGATGGGTGGATCTAATGAAAAACTGTTTTTT